This is a list of T cell receptor beta chains from one sample in a study of cytomegalovirus exposure and HLA in healthy donors. The protocol was immunoSEQ multiplex PCR, while the TCRdb copy is restricted to in-frame clones and leaves out a portion. There are roughly 80,000 clones in the sample, with around 13% held by the top ten. The source material was PBMCs. All receptors come from a man aged 50-59 years in good health and CMV-seropositive. Both conserved end residues are part of each CDR3. The D gene is left open where the match is weak.

v_gene: TRBV15
d_gene: .
j_gene: TRBJ1-2
CDR3nt: TGTGCCACCAGCAGTCACGAGGCAGCTAACTATGGCTACACCTTC
CDR3aa: CATSSHEAANYGYTF

v_gene: TRBV4-2
d_gene: TRBD2
j_gene: TRBJ2-6
CDR3nt: TGTGCCAGCAGCCAAGATAAGAGCGGGGGGGTCTATGGGGCCAACGTCCTGACTTTC
CDR3aa: CASSQDKSGGVYGANVLTF

v_gene: TRBV29-1
d_gene: TRBD1
j_gene: TRBJ1-2
CDR3nt: TGCAGCGTCCAGGGGGCAAGGGGCTACACCTTC
CDR3aa: CSVQGARGYTF

v_gene: TRBV5-1
d_gene: TRBD1
j_gene: TRBJ1-1
CDR3nt: TGCGCCAGCAGCCTACAGGGGTGGAACACTGAAGCTTTCTTT
CDR3aa: CASSLQGWNTEAFF

v_gene: TRBV4-1
d_gene: TRBD2
j_gene: TRBJ2-5
CDR3nt: TGCGCCAGCAGCCAAGTGGGGACACTAGCGGGGGGGCAAAGAGAGACCCAGTACTTC
CDR3aa: CASSQVGTLAGGQRETQYF

v_gene: TRBV25-1
d_gene: .
j_gene: TRBJ1-2
CDR3nt: TGTGCCAGCAGTGAACCCGGGACTCTCGAGGACTATGGCTACACCTTC
CDR3aa: CASSEPGTLEDYGYTF

v_gene: TRBV19
d_gene: .
j_gene: TRBJ1-2
CDR3nt: TGTGCCAGTAGTATGGAGACCGACTTATACACCTTC
CDR3aa: CASSMETDLYTF

v_gene: TRBV29-1
d_gene: TRBD1
j_gene: TRBJ2-3
CDR3nt: TGCAGCGTTGAAAGGACAGGGGGGACAGATACGCAGTATTTT
CDR3aa: CSVERTGGTDTQYF

v_gene: TRBV4-1
d_gene: TRBD1
j_gene: TRBJ1-4
CDR3nt: TGCGCCAGCAGCCAGCGCAGACAGGGAAAGGAGGAAAAACTGTTTTTT
CDR3aa: CASSQRRQGKEEKLFF

v_gene: TRBV2
d_gene: TRBD1
j_gene: TRBJ2-5
CDR3nt: TGTGCCAGCGGGGGACAGACTCAAGAGACCCAGTACTTC
CDR3aa: CASGGQTQETQYF

v_gene: TRBV7-2
d_gene: .
j_gene: TRBJ1-1
CDR3nt: TGTGCCAGCAGCTTAGTGGGGGGAGAAGGAAACACTGAAGCTTTCTTT
CDR3aa: CASSLVGGEGNTEAFF

v_gene: TRBV10-3
d_gene: .
j_gene: TRBJ1-1
CDR3nt: TGTGCCATCAGCGTGGGGTCCTTCAGGGTCACTGAAGCTTTCTTT
CDR3aa: CAISVGSFRVTEAFF

v_gene: TRBV11-2
d_gene: .
j_gene: TRBJ1-6
CDR3nt: TGTGCCAGCAGCTCCCTAGGGAGGAATTCACCCCTCCACTTT
CDR3aa: CASSSLGRNSPLHF

v_gene: TRBV19
d_gene: .
j_gene: TRBJ1-1
CDR3nt: TGTGCCAGTAGTTCCCGGTACGACACTGAAGCTTTCTTT
CDR3aa: CASSSRYDTEAFF

v_gene: TRBV6-6
d_gene: .
j_gene: TRBJ1-5
CDR3nt: TGTGCCAGCAGTTATGGGGCTAGCAATCAGCCCCAGCATTTT
CDR3aa: CASSYGASNQPQHF

v_gene: TRBV7-7
d_gene: TRBD1
j_gene: TRBJ2-5
CDR3nt: TGTGCCAGCAGCATGGACAGGGGGGGGTACCAAGAGACCCAGTACTTC
CDR3aa: CASSMDRGGYQETQYF

v_gene: TRBV9
d_gene: TRBD2
j_gene: TRBJ2-1
CDR3nt: TGTGCCAGCAGCATCCTAGCGGGGGGGCTCAATGAGCAGTTCTTC
CDR3aa: CASSILAGGLNEQFF

v_gene: TRBV18
d_gene: TRBD2
j_gene: TRBJ2-3
CDR3nt: TGTGCCAGCTCACTCGGAACTAGCGGGAGCACAGATACGCAGTATTTT
CDR3aa: CASSLGTSGSTDTQYF

v_gene: TRBV18
d_gene: .
j_gene: TRBJ1-1
CDR3nt: TGTGCCAGCTCACCAAAGAATTACGGGGCTTTCTTT
CDR3aa: CASSPKNYGAFF

v_gene: TRBV12-5
d_gene: .
j_gene: TRBJ2-3
CDR3nt: TGTGCTAGTGGTTTGGGGTCAGGGACACTCCCAGCCCCAGCGCAGTATTTT
CDR3aa: CASGLGSGTLPAPAQYF

v_gene: TRBV5-1
d_gene: .
j_gene: TRBJ2-5
CDR3nt: TGCGCCAGCAGCCCTTCTGCAGGGTCCGAGACCCAGTACTTC
CDR3aa: CASSPSAGSETQYF

v_gene: TRBV5-6
d_gene: TRBD1
j_gene: TRBJ1-2
CDR3nt: TGTGCCAGCAGCTCTCCCCGACAGGGCTATGGCTACACCTTC
CDR3aa: CASSSPRQGYGYTF